What follows describes a single T cell receptor (beta chain). The sample originates from a study of blood T cell repertoires in COVID-19. Study-wide context: The United States, Italy and Spain were the sources of the acute and convalescent COVID-19 samples.

Cohort allocation depended upon clinical history that participants reported. The authors' processing: Cell counts per sample came from amplifying reference gene primers. Only in-frame clones appear in the TCRdb table, and some are missing; sequencing was by immunoSEQ multiplex PCR. Clone size and V and J calls were adopted from that table, with D and trimming inferred from the DNA. In the table there are approximately 100,000 clones, approximately 83% of which are singletons. CDR1 is LNHDA and CDR2 is SQIVND in the germline V gene (reference sequence). With 5 bases removed from V and 4 bases from J, the gap between germline ends came to 14 bases. The CDR3 extends over 14 amino acids.

V usage is TRBV19 and J usage is TRBJ1-1; tentative D call: TRBD1 (6 bases). The sequence was collected from a woman in her fifties or sixties who had recovered from COVID-19. The sequencing sample was made of PBMCs or T cells enriched from blood (not recorded which). The CDR3 bases are TGTGCCAGTAGTTATTATCAGGGGAGCACTGAAGCTTTCTTT. Translating it yields CASSYYQGSTEAFF.